Listed below are T cell receptor beta chains from one sample, sequenced in a study of blood T cell repertoires in COVID-19. Assay used: immunoSEQ multiplex PCR; TCRdb lists only in-frame clones, some missing. The sample holds about 46,000 clones, approximately 90% seen once. Sequencing input: peripheral blood. Every receptor here comes from a man aged 45 to 65 with active COVID-19. Both conserved end residues are part of each CDR3. The D gene is left open where the match is weak. Clone size is given for some rows only: seen once, a few or many times, or a class if the clone is expanded.

D: NA
V: TRBV6-1
size: NA
J: TRBJ2-5
CDR3: CASSEGHIQETQYF
DNA: TGTGCCAGCAGTGAAGGCCACATCCAAGAGACCCAGTACTTC

D: NA
V: TRBV2
size: NA
J: TRBJ1-6
CDR3: CASKREQGDNSPLHF
DNA: TGTGCCAGCAAGCGGGAACAGGGAGATAATTCACCCCTCCACTTT

D: NA
V: TRBV15
size: once
J: TRBJ2-3
CDR3: CATSRAGSTDTQYF
DNA: TGTGCCACCAGCAGAGCGGGAAGCACAGATACGCAGTATTTT

D: TRBD1
V: TRBV18
size: NA
J: TRBJ2-7
CDR3: CASSPGQGAYEQYF
DNA: TGTGCCAGCTCACCGGGACAGGGGGCCTACGAGCAGTACTTC

D: NA
V: TRBV5-4
size: NA
J: TRBJ1-1
CDR3: CASSAKSRDNHEAFF
DNA: TGTGCCAGCAGCGCGAAAAGCCGGGACAACCACGAAGCTTTCTTT

D: TRBD1
V: TRBV3-1/TRBV3-2
size: NA
J: TRBJ2-7
CDR3: CASSQEQGVYSYEQYF
DNA: TGTGCCAGCAGCCAAGAACAGGGGGTTTACTCCTACGAGCAGTACTTC

D: TRBD1
V: TRBV6-1
size: NA
J: TRBJ2-4
CDR3: CASSETYGDTGGNIQYF
DNA: TGTGCCAGCAGTGAAACATATGGCGATACAGGGGGGAACATTCAGTACTTC

D: TRBD1
V: TRBV5-4
size: NA
J: TRBJ1-6
CDR3: CASSFMTGGANSPLHF
DNA: TGTGCCAGCAGCTTTATGACAGGGGGCGCCAATTCACCCCTCCACTTT

D: TRBD2
V: TRBV9
size: NA
J: TRBJ2-3
CDR3: CASSALSQAGADTQYF
DNA: TGTGCCAGCAGCGCGCTCAGTCAGGCGGGGGCAGATACGCAGTATTTT

D: NA
V: TRBV4-2
size: few
J: TRBJ2-3
CDR3: CASSQDLAGSDTQYF
DNA: TGTGCCAGCAGCCAAGATCTTGCGGGGAGCGATACGCAGTATTTT

D: NA
V: TRBV3-1/TRBV3-2
size: once
J: TRBJ1-1
CDR3: CASSQDLRMNTEAFF
DNA: TGTGCCAGCAGCCAAGATTTGCGTATGAACACTGAAGCTTTCTTT

D: TRBD1
V: TRBV7-9
size: NA
J: TRBJ1-2
CDR3: CAITGVVLGGYTF
DNA: TGTGCCATCACAGGGGTAGTCCTTGGTGGCTACACCTTC

D: TRBD1
V: TRBV27
size: few
J: TRBJ1-5
CDR3: CASSQGQPPWPQHF
DNA: TGTGCCAGCAGTCAGGGACAGCCTCCGTGGCCCCAGCATTTT

D: NA
V: TRBV6-1
size: NA
J: TRBJ2-7
CDR3: CASSDSVSYEQYF
DNA: TGTGCCAGCAGTGATTCAGTTTCTTACGAGCAGTACTTC

D: NA
V: TRBV9
size: NA
J: TRBJ2-2
CDR3: CASSVGPRTEGGELFF
DNA: TGTGCCAGCAGCGTAGGCCCTCGGACTGAGGGCGGGGAGCTGTTTTTT

D: NA
V: TRBV5-1
size: NA
J: TRBJ2-1
CDR3: CASSLSRASYNEQFF
DNA: TGCGCCAGCAGCTTGAGCAGGGCATCCTACAATGAGCAGTTCTTC

D: NA
V: TRBV19
size: NA
J: TRBJ1-6
CDR3: CASSPDRQSSYNSPLHF
DNA: TGTGCCAGTAGTCCGGACAGACAAAGCTCCTATAATTCACCCCTCCACTTT

D: NA
V: TRBV30
size: NA
J: TRBJ1-2
CDR3: CAWSPLNGYTF
DNA: TGTGCCTGGAGCCCGCTAAATGGCTACACCTTC

D: TRBD1
V: TRBV19
size: NA
J: TRBJ2-1
CDR3: CASRRGDRGLSNEQFF
DNA: TGTGCCAGTAGGAGAGGGGACAGGGGGCTTAGCAATGAGCAGTTCTTC

D: NA
V: TRBV27
size: NA
J: TRBJ2-1
CDR3: CASSPLPWIGQFF
DNA: TGTGCCAGCAGTCCACTACCTTGGATAGGACAGTTCTTC

D: NA
V: TRBV19
size: NA
J: TRBJ2-7
CDR3: CASSRIGSGGSYEQYF
DNA: TGTGCCAGTAGCCGAATCGGGAGTGGGGGTTCCTACGAGCAGTACTTC

D: NA
V: TRBV29-1
size: NA
J: TRBJ2-3
CDR3: CSVGQADTQYF
DNA: TGCAGCGTTGGGCAGGCAGATACGCAGTATTTT

D: TRBD2
V: TRBV11-2
size: NA
J: TRBJ2-1
CDR3: CASSFGLAGAEQFF
DNA: TGTGCCAGCAGCTTCGGACTAGCGGGGGCAGAGCAGTTCTTC

D: NA
V: TRBV6-5
size: NA
J: TRBJ2-3
CDR3: CASSPRQPPDTQYF
DNA: TGTGCCAGCAGTCCCCGACAGCCCCCGGATACGCAGTATTTT

D: NA
V: TRBV7-8
size: NA
J: TRBJ2-7
CDR3: CASSPSWEAGEQYF
DNA: TGTGCCAGCAGCCCCTCGTGGGAGGCTGGTGAGCAGTACTTC

D: TRBD2
V: TRBV4-1
size: NA
J: TRBJ2-4
CDR3: CASSQPLAGKAKNIQYF
DNA: TGCGCCAGCAGCCAACCGCTAGCGGGTAAAGCCAAAAACATTCAGTACTTC

D: NA
V: TRBV29-1
size: NA
J: TRBJ1-2
CDR3: CSVSEGVRGYTF
DNA: TGCAGCGTTTCCGAGGGGGTAAGGGGCTACACCTTC

D: NA
V: TRBV7-8
size: NA
J: TRBJ1-1
CDR3: CASSLRGQNTEAFF
DNA: TGTGCCAGCAGCTTACGCGGCCAGAACACTGAAGCTTTCTTT

D: NA
V: TRBV7-9
size: few
J: TRBJ1-3
CDR3: CASSFNGNTIYF
DNA: TGTGCCAGCAGCTTCAATGGAAACACCATATATTTT

D: NA
V: TRBV5-1
size: NA
J: TRBJ1-5
CDR3: CASSLADVRGTLGNQPQHF
DNA: TGCGCCAGCAGCTTGGCCGATGTTCGTGGGACATTGGGCAATCAGCCCCAGCATTTT

D: TRBD2
V: TRBV7-2
size: NA
J: TRBJ2-3
CDR3: CASSLAGLAGISTDTQYF
DNA: TGTGCCAGCAGCTTAGCTGGACTAGCGGGAATTAGCACAGATACGCAGTATTTT

D: NA
V: TRBV30
size: once
J: TRBJ2-7
CDR3: CAWSVQGYEQYF
DNA: TGTGCCTGGAGTGTACAGGGCTACGAGCAGTACTTC

D: TRBD1
V: TRBV6-1
size: once
J: TRBJ2-3
CDR3: CASSETGGEDTQYF
DNA: TGTGCCAGCAGTGAAACAGGGGGCGAAGATACGCAGTATTTT

D: TRBD2
V: TRBV28
size: NA
J: TRBJ2-7
CDR3: CASTSSGGDSYEQYF
DNA: TGTGCCAGCACCAGTAGCGGGGGAGACTCCTACGAGCAGTACTTC

D: NA
V: TRBV7-2
size: NA
J: TRBJ2-3
CDR3: CASSPKLQGGDTQYF
DNA: TGTGCCAGCAGCCCCAAACTACAGGGCGGGGATACGCAGTATTTT

D: NA
V: TRBV27
size: NA
J: TRBJ2-7
CDR3: CASSLQQGWNYEQYF
DNA: TGTGCCAGCAGTTTACAGCAGGGTTGGAACTACGAGCAGTACTTC

D: TRBD1
V: TRBV7-6
size: NA
J: TRBJ2-6
CDR3: CASSLTRTGGFGANVLTF
DNA: TGTGCCAGCAGCTTAACCCGGACAGGGGGCTTTGGGGCCAACGTCCTGACTTTC

D: NA
V: TRBV20-1
size: once
J: TRBJ1-2
CDR3: CSAEQGGGYTF
DNA: TGCAGTGCTGAACAGGGCGGTGGCTACACCTTC

D: NA
V: TRBV14
size: NA
J: TRBJ1-1
CDR3: CASSQGTENTEAFF
DNA: TGTGCCAGCAGCCAAGGGACAGAGAACACTGAAGCTTTCTTT

D: TRBD2
V: TRBV4-2
size: once
J: TRBJ2-1
CDR3: CASSPPASGRSNEQFF
DNA: TGTGCCAGCAGCCCACCCGCTAGCGGGAGGAGCAATGAGCAGTTCTTC